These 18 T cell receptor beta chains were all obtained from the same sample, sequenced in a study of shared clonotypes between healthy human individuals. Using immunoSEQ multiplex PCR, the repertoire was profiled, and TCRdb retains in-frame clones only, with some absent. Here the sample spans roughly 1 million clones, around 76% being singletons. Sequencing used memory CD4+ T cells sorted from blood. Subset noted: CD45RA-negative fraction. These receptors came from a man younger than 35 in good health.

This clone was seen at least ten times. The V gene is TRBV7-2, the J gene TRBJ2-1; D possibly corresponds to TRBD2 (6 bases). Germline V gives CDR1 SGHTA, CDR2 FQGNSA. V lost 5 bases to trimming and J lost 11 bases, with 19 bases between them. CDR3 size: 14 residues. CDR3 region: CASSPETRIRKQFF. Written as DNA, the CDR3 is TGTGCCAGCAGCCCAGAGACTAGAATTAGAAAGCAGTTCTTC.

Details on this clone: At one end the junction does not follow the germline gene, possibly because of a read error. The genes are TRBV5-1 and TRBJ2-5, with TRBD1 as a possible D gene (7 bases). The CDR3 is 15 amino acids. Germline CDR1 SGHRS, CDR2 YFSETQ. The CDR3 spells CASSLPGGGGEIQYF. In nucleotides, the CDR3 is TGCGCCAGCAGCTTGCCTGGAGGGGGCGGTGAGATCCAGTACTTC.

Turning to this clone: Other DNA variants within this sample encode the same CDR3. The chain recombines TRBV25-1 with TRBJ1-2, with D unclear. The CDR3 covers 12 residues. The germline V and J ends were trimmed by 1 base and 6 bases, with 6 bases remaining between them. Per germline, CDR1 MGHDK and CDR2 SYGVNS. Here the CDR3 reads CASSELGNGYTF. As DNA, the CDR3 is TGTGCCAGCAGTGAATTAGGGAATGGCTACACCTTC.

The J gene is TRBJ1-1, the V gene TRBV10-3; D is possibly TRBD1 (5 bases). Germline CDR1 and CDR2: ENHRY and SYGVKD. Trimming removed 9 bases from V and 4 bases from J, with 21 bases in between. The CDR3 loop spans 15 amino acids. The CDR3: CAISRGAGGVTEAFF. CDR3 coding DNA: TGTGCCATATCAAGGGGCGCCGGAGGGGTCACTGAAGCTTTCTTT.

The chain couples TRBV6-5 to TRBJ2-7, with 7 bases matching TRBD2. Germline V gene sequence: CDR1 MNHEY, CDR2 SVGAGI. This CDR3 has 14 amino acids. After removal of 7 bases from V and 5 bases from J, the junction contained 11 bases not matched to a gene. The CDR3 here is CASTKDGTIHEQYF. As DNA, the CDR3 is TGTGCCAGCACCAAAGACGGGACTATCCACGAGCAGTACTTC.

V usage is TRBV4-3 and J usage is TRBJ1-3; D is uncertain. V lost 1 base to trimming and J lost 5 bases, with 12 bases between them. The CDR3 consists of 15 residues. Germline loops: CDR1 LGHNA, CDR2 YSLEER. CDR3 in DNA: TGCGCCAGCAGCCAAGGGGAGGTCGGCCGAAACACCATATATTTT. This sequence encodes CASSQGEVGRNTIYF.

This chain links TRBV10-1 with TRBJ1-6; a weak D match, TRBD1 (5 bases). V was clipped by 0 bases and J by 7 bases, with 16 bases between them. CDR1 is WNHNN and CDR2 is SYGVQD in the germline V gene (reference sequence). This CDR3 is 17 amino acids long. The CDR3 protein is CASSESGVGSGNSPLHF. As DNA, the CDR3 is TGCGCCAGCAGTGAGTCGGGGGTAGGGTCCGGGAATTCACCCCTCCACTTT.

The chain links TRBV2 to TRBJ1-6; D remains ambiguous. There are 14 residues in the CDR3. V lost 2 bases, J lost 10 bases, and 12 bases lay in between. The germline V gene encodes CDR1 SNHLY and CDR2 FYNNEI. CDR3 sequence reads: CASSELASGSPLHF. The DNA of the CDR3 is TGTGCCAGCAGTGAACTGGCCTCGGGCTCACCCCTCCACTTT.

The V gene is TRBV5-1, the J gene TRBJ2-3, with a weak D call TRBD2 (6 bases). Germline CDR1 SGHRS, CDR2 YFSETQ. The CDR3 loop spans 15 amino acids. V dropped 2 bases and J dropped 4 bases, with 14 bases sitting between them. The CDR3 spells CASSFASGGSDTQYF. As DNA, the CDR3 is TGCGCCAGCAGCTTCGCTAGTGGGGGGTCAGATACGCAGTATTTT.

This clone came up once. This chain's CDR3 is CASMGGVYTEAFF. DNA of the CDR3: TGTGCCAGCATGGGGGGAGTTTACACTGAAGCTTTCTTT. V gene TRBV11-1 combines with J gene TRBJ1-1, with a tentative D call TRBD1 (5 bases). The germline gives CDR1 SGHAT, CDR2 FQDESV (reference sequence). The CDR3 has 13 amino acids. Trimming cost V 7 bases and J 3 bases, with 12 bases left between them. Full variable domain (outside the CDR3, taken from reference TRBV11-1 and TRBJ1-1): EAEVAQSPRYKITEKSQAVAFWCDPISGHATLYWYRQILGQGPELLVQFQDESVVDDSQLPKDRFSAERLKGVDSTLKIQPAELGDSAMYLCASMGGVYTEAFFGQGTRLTVV.

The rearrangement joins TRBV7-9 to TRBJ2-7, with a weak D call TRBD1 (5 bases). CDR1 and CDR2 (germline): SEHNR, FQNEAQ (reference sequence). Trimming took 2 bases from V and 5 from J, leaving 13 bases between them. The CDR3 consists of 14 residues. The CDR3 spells CASSLSPRVNEQYF. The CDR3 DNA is TGTGCCAGCAGCTTATCGCCCAGGGTCAACGAGCAGTACTTC.

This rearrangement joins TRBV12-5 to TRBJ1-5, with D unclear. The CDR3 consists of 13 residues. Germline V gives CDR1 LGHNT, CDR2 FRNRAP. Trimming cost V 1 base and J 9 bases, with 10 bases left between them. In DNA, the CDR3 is TGTGCTAGTGGTTTGGCCAGTCGCGGGCCCCAGCATTTT. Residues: CASGLASRGPQHF.

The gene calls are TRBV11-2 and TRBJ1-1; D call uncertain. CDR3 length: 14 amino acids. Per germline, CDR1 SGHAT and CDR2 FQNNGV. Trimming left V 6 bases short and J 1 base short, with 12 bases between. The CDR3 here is CASRTTGRNTEAFF. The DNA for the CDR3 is TGTGCCAGCAGGACTACCGGGAGGAACACTGAAGCTTTCTTT.

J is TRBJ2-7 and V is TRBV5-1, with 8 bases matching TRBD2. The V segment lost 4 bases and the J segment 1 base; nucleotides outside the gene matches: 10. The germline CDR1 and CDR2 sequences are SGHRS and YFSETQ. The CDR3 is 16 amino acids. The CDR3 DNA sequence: TGCGCCAGCAGCACGGGGGGGCCTCCACTTTCCTACGAGCAGTACTTC. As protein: CASSTGGPPLSYEQYF.

CDR3 in amino acids: CASSYPGTELNTEAFF. The CDR3 DNA reads TGTGCCAGCAGTTACCCAGGGACAGAGTTGAACACTGAAGCTTTCTTT. V and J are TRBV6-5 and TRBJ1-1, with 7 bases that match TRBD1. The V and J ends lost 2 bases and 0 bases, in that order; junction bases with no gene match: 6. The CDR3 covers 16 residues. Germline CDR1 and CDR2: MNHEY and SVGAGI.

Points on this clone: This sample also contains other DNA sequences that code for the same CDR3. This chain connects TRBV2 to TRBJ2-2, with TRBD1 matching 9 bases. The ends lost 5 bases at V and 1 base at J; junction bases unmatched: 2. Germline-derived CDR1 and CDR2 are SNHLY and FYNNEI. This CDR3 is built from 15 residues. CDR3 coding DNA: TGTGCCAGCAGTCCGGGACAGGGGAACACCGGGGAGCTGTTTTTT. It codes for CASSPGQGNTGELFF.

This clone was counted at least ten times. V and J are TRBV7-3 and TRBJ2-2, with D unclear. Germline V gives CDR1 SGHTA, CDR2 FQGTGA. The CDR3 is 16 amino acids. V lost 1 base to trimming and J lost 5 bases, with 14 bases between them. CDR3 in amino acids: CASSLSSGELTGELFF. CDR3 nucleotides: TGTGCCAGCAGCTTAAGCTCAGGCGAACTAACCGGGGAGCTGTTTTTT.

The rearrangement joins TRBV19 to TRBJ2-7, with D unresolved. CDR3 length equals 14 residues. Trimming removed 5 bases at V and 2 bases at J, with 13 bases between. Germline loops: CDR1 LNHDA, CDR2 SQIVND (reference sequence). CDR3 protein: CASSEMYGTYEQYF. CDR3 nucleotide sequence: TGTGCCAGTAGTGAGATGTACGGTACCTACGAGCAGTACTTC.